This T cell receptor beta chain was identified during a study of T cell changes during pregnancy in multiple sclerosis. Sequencing used immunoSEQ multiplex PCR; TCRdb keeps in-frame clones, though not all of them. The sample lists about 84,000 clones, less than 95% seen once, with more than 2% in the top ten. This CDR3 has 16 amino acids. Looked up from germline, CDR1 is LNHNV and CDR2 is YYDKDF (reference sequence). V was cut by 0 bases and J by 9 bases, with 18 bases left in between. The sample consisted of peripheral blood, taken in the third trimester of pregnancy. V usage is TRBV15 and J usage is TRBJ2-1, with a possible D match to TRBD1 (6 bases). This receptor was obtained from a female donor with multiple sclerosis, enrolled in a pregnancy study. CDR3 protein: CATSRDLGPQGSEQFF. DNA of the CDR3: TGTGCCACCAGCAGAGATCTCGGGCCCCAGGGGAGTGAGCAGTTCTTC.